The 30 T cell receptor beta chains below come from one sample, sequenced in a study of vaccination and CD4 T cells after COVID-19. Antigens of these TCRs are unknown. The Oncomine TCR Beta short-read assay sequenced DNA from cultured CD4+ T cells. From the PCR reads, TCRdb called clonotypes with MiXCR, one entry per CDR3 protein. This table holds 19,000 or so distinct CDR3 sequences, roughly 46% found once. The sample's treatment: approximately 11-day PBMC culture with coronavirus spike peptide pools or control peptides (ViraFEST assay). The material sequenced was CD4+ T cells from blood, cultured in vitro, taken after SARS-CoV-2 vaccination. Source of these receptors: a human donor who had recovered from COVID-19.

This sequence joins TRBV28 and TRBJ1-5; 10 bases align to TRBD1. Trimming removed 5 bases from V and 5 bases from J; junction bases left unmatched: 6. CDR1 and CDR2 (germline): MDHEN, SYDVKM. This CDR3 contains 15 residues. This CDR3 reads CASSLPGTGDQPQHF. The CDR3 bases are TGTGCCAGCAGTCTACCCGGGACAGGGGATCAGCCCCAGCATTTT.

J is TRBJ2-5 and V is TRBV7-2, with 13 nucleotides matching TRBD2. Germline CDR1 is SGHTA and CDR2 is FQGNSA. This CDR3 has 15 amino acids. V lost 5 bases to trimming and J lost 6 bases; unmatched junction nucleotides: 6. The CDR3 sequence: CASSTRTSGGQTQYF. In nucleotides, the CDR3 is TGTGCCAGCAGCACCCGGACTAGCGGGGGTCAGACCCAGTACTTC. Full variable domain (outside the CDR3, taken from reference TRBV7-2 and TRBJ2-5): GAGVSQSPSNKVTEKGKDVELRCDPISGHTALYWYRQSLGQGLEFLIYFQGNSAPDKSGLPSDRFSAERTGGSVSTLTIQRTQQEDSAVYLCASSTRTSGGQTQYFGPGTRLLVL.

The chain has TRBV12-3 or TRBV12-4 and TRBJ2-5; D remains ambiguous. Trimming shortened V by 3 bases and J by 8 bases, and 7 bases separated the two germline ends. The CDR3 is 11 amino acids. The CDR3 here is CASSLGNTQYF. CDR3 DNA: TGTGCCAGCAGTTTGGGAAATACCCAGTACTTC.

The chain uses TRBV19 and TRBJ1-2; no clear D gene. This CDR3 has 13 amino acids. Germline values: CDR1 LNHDA, CDR2 SQIVND (reference sequence). Trimming took 3 bases from V and 8 from J, leaving 13 bases between them. CDR3: CASSIRPSEGYTF. In DNA form, the CDR3 reads TGTGCCAGTAGTATCCGTCCTTCGGAAGGCTACACCTTC.

The chain is built from TRBV20-1 and TRBJ2-7, with D tentatively TRBD2 (6 bases). Germline values: CDR1 DFQATT, CDR2 SNEGSKA (reference sequence). Trimming cost V 4 bases and J 7 bases, with 23 bases left between them. This CDR3 region has 15 residues. The CDR3 loop is CSATRDSRVQGEQYF. The CDR3 nucleotides are TGCAGTGCTACCCGGGACTCCAGAGTTCAGGGAGAGCAGTACTTC.

The chain is built from TRBV9 and TRBJ2-5, with TRBD2 matching 12 bases. This CDR3 is 16 amino acids long. V lost 3 bases, J lost 4 bases, and 7 bases stayed unmatched. Germline loops: CDR1 SGDLS, CDR2 YYNGEE. Here the CDR3 DNA reads TGTGCCAGCAGCGAACCTAGCGGGGGGGCAGGAGAGACCCAGTACTTC. It encodes CASSEPSGGAGETQYF.

This clonotype was seen more than once but under ten times. The chain is built from TRBV7-9 and TRBJ2-2; D is uncertain. V was clipped by 0 bases and J by 4 bases, with 3 bases between them. Germline V gives CDR1 SEHNR, CDR2 FQNEAQ (reference sequence). This CDR3 is built from 13 residues. The chain's CDR3 is CASSLASTGELFF. CDR3 sequence (DNA): TGTGCCAGCAGCTTAGCCTCCACCGGGGAGCTGTTTTTT.

This sequence joins TRBV7-6 and TRBJ2-2, with D hard to call. V was shortened by 0 bases and J by 1 base, with 9 bases between the two germline ends. The CDR3 totals 16 residues. The germline V gene has CDR1 SGHVS and CDR2 FNYEAQ. The CDR3 reads CASSLARPRNTGELFF. CDR3 bases: TGTGCCAGCAGCTTAGCTAGACCTAGGAACACCGGGGAGCTGTTTTTT.

The table lists this clonotype with a count of one. The chain links TRBV24-1 to TRBJ2-2; 9 bases are a match to TRBD2. The V and J ends lost 3 bases and 0 bases, in that order; junction bases with no gene match: 4. Germline V lookup: CDR1 KGHDR, CDR2 SFDVKD. CDR3 length equals 17 residues. CDR3 region: CATSDVGGRANTGELFF. The CDR3 bases are TGTGCCACCAGTGATGTGGGCGGGAGGGCGAACACCGGGGAGCTGTTTTTT.

This clonotype was found a few times. The chain links TRBV15 to TRBJ1-5; no clear D. The CDR3 has 13 residues. Germline V gives CDR1 LNHNV, CDR2 YYDKDF (reference sequence). The V end was cut by 0 bases, the J end by 13 bases, with 13 bases between. CDR3 sequence: CATSRDPGRPQHF. In DNA, the CDR3 is TGTGCCACCAGCAGAGATCCGGGCAGACCACAGCATTTT.

In its sample, this clonotype was seen a few times. V and J are TRBV6-1 and TRBJ1-1; tentatively, D is TRBD1 (6 bases). Germline CDR1 reads MNHNS; CDR2 reads SASEGT. V dropped 2 bases and J dropped 4 bases, with 11 bases sitting between them. The CDR3 totals 14 residues. The CDR3 is CASSETGAVTEAFF. The CDR3 coding sequence is TGTGCCAGCAGTGAAACGGGGGCGGTCACTGAAGCTTTCTTT.

In this sample, this clonotype turned up a few times. The V and J genes are TRBV7-3 and TRBJ2-2, with D unresolved. The germline gives CDR1 SGHTA, CDR2 FQGTGA. V was trimmed by 3 bases and J by 3 bases, leaving 2 bases between them. The CDR3 runs 12 residues. The CDR3 spells CASSLDTGELFF. The CDR3 nucleotides are TGTGCCAGCAGCTTGGACACCGGGGAGCTGTTTTTT. The complete variable domain, with remaining parts taken from reference TRBV7-3 and TRBJ2-2, reads GAGVSQTPSNKVTEKGKYVELRCDPISGHTALYWYRQSLGQGPEFLIYFQGTGAADDSGLPNDRFFAVRPEGSVSTLKIQRTERGDSAVYLCASSLDTGELFFGEGSRLTVL.

This clonotype was seen more than once but under ten times. V and J are TRBV24-1 and TRBJ1-1; no clear D gene. CDR3 size: 14 residues. Trimming removed 3 bases at V and 1 base at J, with 8 bases between. The germline CDR1 and CDR2 sequences are KGHDR and SFDVKD. DNA of the CDR3: TGTGCCACCAGTGATGGGTTCCCGAACACTGAAGCTTTCTTT. It specifies CATSDGFPNTEAFF.

This chain connects TRBV19 to TRBJ1-3; 7 positions match TRBD1. Germline CDR1 LNHDA, CDR2 SQIVND (reference sequence). CDR3 length: 15 amino acids. Trimming removed 6 bases from V and 0 bases from J; junction bases left unmatched: 5. The CDR3 region is CASRGQRNSGNTIYF. The CDR3 DNA reads as TGTGCCAGTAGGGGACAGAGGAACTCTGGAAACACCATATATTTT. Using reference TRBV19 and TRBJ1-3 for the parts outside the CDR3, the full variable domain is DGGITQSPKYLFRKEGQNVTLSCEQNLNHDAMYWYRQDPGQGLRLIYYSQIVNDFQKGDIAEGYSVSREKKESFPLTVTSAQKNPTAFYLCASRGQRNSGNTIYFGEGSWLTVV.

The chain carries TRBV20-1 and TRBJ2-1; D possibly corresponds to TRBD2 (6 bases). Germline loops: CDR1 DFQATT, CDR2 SNEGSKA (reference sequence). V lost 6 bases to trimming and J lost 0 bases, with 15 bases between them. CDR3 length: 15 residues. The CDR3 loop reads CSAPRRGSSYNEQFF. DNA for the CDR3: TGCAGTGCCCCACGGAGGGGCAGCTCCTACAATGAGCAGTTCTTC.

The chain is built from TRBV11-2 and TRBJ2-1; a weak D match, TRBD2 (6 bases). This CDR3 region has 12 residues. Trimming pared 3 bases from V and 7 bases from J, leaving 7 bases between. CDR1 is SGHAT and CDR2 is FQNNGV in the germline V gene. CDR3 sequence: CASSFRGNEQFF. CDR3 bases: TGTGCCAGCAGCTTTCGGGGGAATGAGCAGTTCTTC. The complete variable domain, with remaining parts taken from reference TRBV11-2 and TRBJ2-1, reads EAGVAQSPRYKIIEKRQSVAFWCNPISGHATLYWYQQILGQGPKLLIQFQNNGVVDDSQLPKDRFSAERLKGVDSTLKIQPAKLEDSAVYLCASSFRGNEQFFGPGTRLTVL.

This clonotype was recorded a few times. V is TRBV11-3 and J is TRBJ2-3; D is undetermined. V was cut by 5 bases and J by 4 bases, with 13 bases left in between. The CDR3 loop spans 14 amino acids. Per germline, CDR1 SGHNT and CDR2 YENEEA. The CDR3 here is CASSPTGSSDTQYF. The CDR3 DNA reads as TGTGCCAGCAGCCCTACCGGAAGCTCAGATACGCAGTATTTT.

This clonotype was seen a few times. The rearrangement joins TRBV20-1 to TRBJ2-7, with D tentatively TRBD2 (6 bases). The CDR3 contains 13 residues. The V gene lost 6 bases and the J gene lost 9 bases, with 21 bases spanning the gap. CDR1 is DFQATT and CDR2 is SNEGSKA in the germline V gene (reference sequence). CDR3 DNA: TGCAGTGCCCTGAAGGGGACTCGGAGCACGCAGTACTTC. Encoded protein: CSALKGTRSTQYF.

V usage is TRBV7-2 and J usage is TRBJ2-1; no firm D call. With 1 base removed from V and 7 bases from J, the gap between germline ends came to 8 bases. The germline V gene encodes CDR1 SGHTA and CDR2 FQGNSA. The CDR3 extends over 13 amino acids. The CDR3 reads CASSLGYLNEQFF. The CDR3 DNA reads TGTGCCAGCAGCTTAGGCTACCTTAATGAGCAGTTCTTC.

This sequence joins TRBV28 and TRBJ1-2; maybe TRBD1 (5 bases). The ends were cut back, 3 bases at V and 2 bases at J, with 7 bases in the middle. This CDR3 has 13 residues. Germline values: CDR1 MDHEN, CDR2 SYDVKM. Here the CDR3 reads CASSFQGNYGYTF. Written as DNA, the CDR3 is TGTGCCAGCAGTTTTCAGGGAAACTATGGCTACACCTTC.

This sequence joins TRBV6-2 or TRBV6-3 and TRBJ1-5, with 8 bases identical to TRBD1. The length of the CDR3 is 17 residues. Germline CDR1 MNHEY, CDR2 SVGEGT. V dropped 5 bases and J dropped 2; count of bases not matched to a gene: 11. CDR3 protein: CASSKSGGGSRNQPQHF. In nucleotides, the CDR3 is TGTGCCAGCAGTAAATCAGGGGGCGGGTCGCGCAATCAGCCCCAGCATTTT.

V is TRBV7-9 and J is TRBJ2-3; TRBD2 matches 7 bases. The J segment lost 1 base and the V segment lost 1 base, leaving 8 bases of the junction unmatched. This CDR3 is 17 amino acids long. CDR1 and CDR2 (germline): SEHNR, FQNEAQ (reference sequence). The CDR3 reads CASSLVQASGGTDTQYF. Written as DNA, the CDR3 is TGTGCCAGCAGCTTAGTACAGGCTAGCGGAGGCACAGATACGCAGTATTTT. Together with reference TRBV7-9 and TRBJ2-3, the CDR3 gives the full variable domain: DTGVSQNPRHKITKRGQNVTFRCDPISEHNRLYWYRQTLGQGPEFLTYFQNEAQLEKSRLLSDRFSAERPKGSFSTLEIQRTEQGDSAMYLCASSLVQASGGTDTQYFGPGTRLTVL.

This clonotype was seen a few times. This chain uses TRBV15 with TRBJ1-2; D unresolved. Germline CDR1 and CDR2: LNHNV and YYDKDF (reference sequence). Deletions cut 3 bases from V and 8 bases from J, with 13 bases between. CDR3 size: 13 residues. CDR3 DNA sequence: TGTGCCACCAGCAGCCTACGGTGGGGAGGCTACACCTTC. Translation gives CATSSLRWGGYTF.

On this clonotype itself: A junction end diverges from the germline sequence, so it may reflect a read error. V usage is TRBV27 and J usage is TRBJ1-5; D is ambiguous. CDR3 length: 14 amino acids. Germline CDR1 is MNHEY and CDR2 is SMNVEV (reference sequence). The CDR3 nucleotides read TGTGCCAGCAGTCTATCCGGCGGCAATCGGCCCCAGCATTTT. Translation gives CASSLSGGNRPQHF.

In regard to this clonotype: The final CDR3 position lacks the conserved phenylalanine or tryptophan, pointing to a likely read error. This chain connects TRBV24-1 to TRBJ2-5, with D possibly TRBD1 on 6 matching bases. V was clipped by 3 bases and J by 5 bases, with 18 bases between them. The CDR3 is 16 residues long. The germline gives CDR1 KGHDR, CDR2 SFDVKD. This CDR3 is CATSDPQGGRVETQYL. The CDR3 DNA is TGTGCCACCAGTGATCCCCAAGGGGGAAGGGTCGAGACCCAGTACCTC.

The rearrangement links TRBV6-1 to TRBJ2-1, with TRBD2 identical over 10 bases. Germline values: CDR1 MNHNS, CDR2 SASEGT. This CDR3 is 13 amino acids long. V trimming: 7 bases; J trimming: 8 bases; junction bases outside the gene matches: 5. The CDR3 reads CASTRLAGHEQFF. Here the CDR3 DNA reads TGTGCCAGCACGCGACTAGCGGGCCATGAGCAGTTCTTC.

The chain uses TRBV7-9 and TRBJ2-1; D unresolved. The V end lost 5 bases, the J end lost 9 bases, and 17 bases lay between the germline ends. CDR1 and CDR2 from the germline V gene are SEHNR and FQNEAQ (reference sequence). The CDR3 contains 14 residues. The CDR3, as DNA: TGTGCCAGCAGCCCCCGGCTAGAGGATGGTGAGCAGTTCTTC. Its translation: CASSPRLEDGEQFF.

V is TRBV5-5 and J is TRBJ1-1, with 7 bases lining up with TRBD1. The junction had 4 bases not matched to a gene; V was cut back by 4 bases and J by 1 base. Germline lookup yields CDR1 SGHKS and CDR2 YYEKEE (reference sequence). This CDR3 contains 14 residues. In nucleotides, the CDR3 is TGTGCCAGCAGCGGGGACAGCTGGAACACTGAAGCTTTCTTT. Residues: CASSGDSWNTEAFF.

This clonotype has just a few counts. V gene TRBV24-1 combines with J gene TRBJ2-1; 10 nucleotides line up with TRBD2. The CDR3 covers 16 residues. The V and J ends lost 3 bases and 0 bases, in that order; junction bases with no gene match: 1. The germline CDR1 and CDR2 sequences are KGHDR and SFDVKD. CDR3 sequence: CATSDIAGGSYNEQFF. CDR3 nucleotides: TGTGCCACCAGTGATATAGCGGGAGGCTCCTACAATGAGCAGTTCTTC.

The chain has TRBV7-3 and TRBJ2-3; D is possibly TRBD2 (6 bases). This CDR3 region has 17 residues. V was clipped by 0 bases and J by 0 bases, with 13 bases between them. CDR1 is SGHTA, CDR2 FQGTGA, per germline. The CDR3 loop reads CASSLTSSATSTDTQYF. The CDR3, as DNA: TGTGCCAGCAGCTTAACTTCTAGCGCGACAAGCACAGATACGCAGTATTTT.